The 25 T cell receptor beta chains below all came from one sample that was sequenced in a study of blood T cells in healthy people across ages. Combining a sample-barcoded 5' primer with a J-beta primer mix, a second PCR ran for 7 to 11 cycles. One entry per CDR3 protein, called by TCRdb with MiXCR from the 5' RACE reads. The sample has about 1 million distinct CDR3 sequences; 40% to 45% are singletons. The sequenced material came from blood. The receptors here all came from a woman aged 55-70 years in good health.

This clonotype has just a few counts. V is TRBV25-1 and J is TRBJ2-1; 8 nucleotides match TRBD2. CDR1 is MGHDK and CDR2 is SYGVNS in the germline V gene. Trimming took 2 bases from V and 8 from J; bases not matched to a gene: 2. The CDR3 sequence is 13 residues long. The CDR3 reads CASSELAGDEQFF. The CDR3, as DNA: TGTGCCAGCAGTGAACTAGCGGGCGATGAGCAGTTCTTC. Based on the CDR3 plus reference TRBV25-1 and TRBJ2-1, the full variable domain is EADIYQTPRYLVIGTGKKITLECSQTMGHDKMYWYQQDPGMELHLIHYSYGVNSTEKGDLSSESTVSRIRTEHFPLTLESARPSHTSQYLCASSELAGDEQFFGPGTRLTVL.

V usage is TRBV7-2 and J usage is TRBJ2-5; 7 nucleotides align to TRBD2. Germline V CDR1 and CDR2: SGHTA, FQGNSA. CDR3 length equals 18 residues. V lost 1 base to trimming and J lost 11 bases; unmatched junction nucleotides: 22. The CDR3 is CASSLDSFGRNPRNEQYF. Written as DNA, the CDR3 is TGTGCCAGCAGCTTAGATAGTTTCGGGAGGAACCCTAGGAATGAGCAGTACTTC.

The DNA of the CDR3 is TGTGCCAGCAGCTTACTAGCGGGAGGGAGGGGCTACGAGCAGTACTTC. It encodes CASSLLAGGRGYEQYF. The rearrangement uses TRBV11-1 and TRBJ2-7; 12 positions match TRBD2. Germline assignment: CDR1 SGHAT and CDR2 FQDESV (reference sequence). Germline trimming cut 2 bases from V and 3 bases from J; bases unmatched to any gene: 5. This CDR3 has 16 residues.

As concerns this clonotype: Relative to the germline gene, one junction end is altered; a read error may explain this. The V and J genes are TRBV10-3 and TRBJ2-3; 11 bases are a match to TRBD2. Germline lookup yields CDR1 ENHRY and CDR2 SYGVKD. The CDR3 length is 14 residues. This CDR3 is CAISDSGRVDTEYF. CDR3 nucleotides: TGTGCCATCAGTGATAGCGGGAGGGTGGATACGGAGTATTTT.

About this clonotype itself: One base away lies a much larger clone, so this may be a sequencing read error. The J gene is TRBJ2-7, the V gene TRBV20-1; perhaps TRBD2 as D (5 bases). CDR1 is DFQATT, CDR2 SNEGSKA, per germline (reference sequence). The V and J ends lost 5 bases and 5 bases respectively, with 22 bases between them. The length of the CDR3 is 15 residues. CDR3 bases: TGCAGTGCTGATTCTCCTAGCAGGAGAATGAACGAGCAGTACTTC. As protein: CSADSPSRRMNEQYF.

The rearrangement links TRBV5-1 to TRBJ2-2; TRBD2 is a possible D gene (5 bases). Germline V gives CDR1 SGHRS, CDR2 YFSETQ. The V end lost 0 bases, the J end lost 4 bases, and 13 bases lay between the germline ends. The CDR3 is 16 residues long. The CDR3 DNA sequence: TGCGCCAGCAGCTTGGAGAGCGGCTCGGGCACCGGGGAGCTGTTTTTT. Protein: CASSLESGSGTGELFF.

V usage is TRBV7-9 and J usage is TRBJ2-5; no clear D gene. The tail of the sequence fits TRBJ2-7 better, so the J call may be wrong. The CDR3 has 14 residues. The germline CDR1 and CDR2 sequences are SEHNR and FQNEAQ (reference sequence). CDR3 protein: CASSSPFTSYEQYF. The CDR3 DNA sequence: TGTGCCAGCAGCTCCCCTTTCACATCGTACGAGCAGTACTTC.

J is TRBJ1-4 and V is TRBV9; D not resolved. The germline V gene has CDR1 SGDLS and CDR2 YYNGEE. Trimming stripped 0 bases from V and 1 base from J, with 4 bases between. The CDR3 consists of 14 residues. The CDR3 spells CASSVDGTNEKLFF. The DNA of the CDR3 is TGTGCCAGCAGCGTAGACGGAACTAATGAAAAACTGTTTTTT.

For the CDR3, the DNA is TGTGCCAGCAGCAAAGGGGAGCAGACGAAAGAGACCCAGTACTTC. Its protein product is CASSKGEQTKETQYF. V gene TRBV21-1 combines with J gene TRBJ2-5; the table names TRBD2, a call not compared with the DNA. TRBV21-1 is marked as a pseudogene. The CDR3 runs to 15 residues.

Written as DNA, the CDR3 is TGTGCCAGCAGCCAAGATAATACGAGGGGGGCCAACGTCCTGACTTTC. This translates into CASSQDNTRGANVLTF. The chain couples TRBV14 to TRBJ2-6; no clear D. The CDR3 is made up of 16 amino acids. The germline CDR1 and CDR2 sequences are SGHDN and FVKESK. Deletions cut 0 bases from V and 4 bases from J, with 10 bases between.

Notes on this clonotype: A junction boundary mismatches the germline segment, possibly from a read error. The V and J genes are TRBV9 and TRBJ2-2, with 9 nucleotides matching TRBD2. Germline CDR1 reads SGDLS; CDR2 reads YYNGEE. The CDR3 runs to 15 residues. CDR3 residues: CASSPRLAVAGELFF. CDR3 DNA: TGTGCCAGCAGCCCGAGACTAGCGGTTGCCGGTGAGCTGTTTTTT.

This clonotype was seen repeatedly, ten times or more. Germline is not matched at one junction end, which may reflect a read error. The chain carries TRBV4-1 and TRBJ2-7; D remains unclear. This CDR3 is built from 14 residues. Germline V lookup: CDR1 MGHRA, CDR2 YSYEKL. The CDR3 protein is CASSQGLGSYEQYF. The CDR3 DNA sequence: TGTGCCAGCAGCCAAGGTCTAGGTTCCTACGAGCAGTACTTC.

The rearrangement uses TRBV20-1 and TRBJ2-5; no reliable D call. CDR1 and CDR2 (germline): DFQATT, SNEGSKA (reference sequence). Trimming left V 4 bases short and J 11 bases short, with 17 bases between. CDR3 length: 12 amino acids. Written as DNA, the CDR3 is TGCAGTGCTAACACTCTTAATGATGAGCAGTACTTC. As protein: CSANTLNDEQYF.

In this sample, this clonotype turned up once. The CDR3 DNA follows: TGCGCCAGCGGAGAAGGGGACTACGAGCAGTACTTC. Its translation is CASGEGDYEQYF. The chain employs TRBV5-1 and TRBJ2-7, with a possible D match to TRBD1 (5 bases). The CDR3 contains 12 residues. V was trimmed by 7 bases and J by 3 bases, leaving 11 bases between them. Germline V gives CDR1 SGHRS, CDR2 YFSETQ.

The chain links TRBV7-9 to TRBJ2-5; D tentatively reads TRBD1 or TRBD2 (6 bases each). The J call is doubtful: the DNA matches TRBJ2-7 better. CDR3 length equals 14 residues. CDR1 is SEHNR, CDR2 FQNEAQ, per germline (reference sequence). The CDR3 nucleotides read TGTGCCAGCAGCTTTGGGGGGCGGAAGTACGAGCAGTACTTC. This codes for CASSFGGRKYEQYF.

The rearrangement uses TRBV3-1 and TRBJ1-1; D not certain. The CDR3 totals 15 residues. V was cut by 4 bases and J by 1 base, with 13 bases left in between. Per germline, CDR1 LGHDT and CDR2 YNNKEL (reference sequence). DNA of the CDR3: TGTGCCAGCAGCCCCTACGGGCCGGCGAACACTGAAGCTTTCTTT. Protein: CASSPYGPANTEAFF.

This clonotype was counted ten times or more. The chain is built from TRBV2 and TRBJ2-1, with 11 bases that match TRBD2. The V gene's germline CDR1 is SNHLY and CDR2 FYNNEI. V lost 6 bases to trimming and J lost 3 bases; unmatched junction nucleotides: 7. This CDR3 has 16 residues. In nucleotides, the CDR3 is TGTGCCAGCAGCGCCCCCGGACTAGCGGGCTACAATGAGCAGTTCTTC. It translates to CASSAPGLAGYNEQFF.

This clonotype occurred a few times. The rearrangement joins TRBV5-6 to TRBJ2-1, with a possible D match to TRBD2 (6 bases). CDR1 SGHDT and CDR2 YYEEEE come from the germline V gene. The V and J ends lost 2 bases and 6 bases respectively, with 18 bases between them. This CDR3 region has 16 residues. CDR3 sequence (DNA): TGTGCCAGCAGCTTCACCCGGGACTCCCCAACCAATGAGCAGTTCTTC. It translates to CASSFTRDSPTNEQFF.

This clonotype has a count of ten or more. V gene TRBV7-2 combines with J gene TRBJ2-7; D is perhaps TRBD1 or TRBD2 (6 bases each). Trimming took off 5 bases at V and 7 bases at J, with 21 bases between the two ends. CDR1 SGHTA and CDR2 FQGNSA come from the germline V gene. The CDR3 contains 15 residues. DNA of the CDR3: TGTGCCAGCAGCCCCAGGGGCAGATATGGGGGGGAGCAGTACTTC. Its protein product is CASSPRGRYGGEQYF. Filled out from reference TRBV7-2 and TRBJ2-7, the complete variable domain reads GAGVSQSPSNKVTEKGKDVELRCDPISGHTALYWYRQSLGQGLEFLIYFQGNSAPDKSGLPSDRFSAERTGGSVSTLTIQRTQQEDSAVYLCASSPRGRYGGEQYFGPGTRLTVT.

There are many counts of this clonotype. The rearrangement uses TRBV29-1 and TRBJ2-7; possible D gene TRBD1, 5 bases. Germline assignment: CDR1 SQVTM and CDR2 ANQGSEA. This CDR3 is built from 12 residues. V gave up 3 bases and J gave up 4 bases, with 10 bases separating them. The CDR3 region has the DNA TGCAGCGTTGAGCAGGGCTGGTACGAGCAGTACTTC. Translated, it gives CSVEQGWYEQYF.

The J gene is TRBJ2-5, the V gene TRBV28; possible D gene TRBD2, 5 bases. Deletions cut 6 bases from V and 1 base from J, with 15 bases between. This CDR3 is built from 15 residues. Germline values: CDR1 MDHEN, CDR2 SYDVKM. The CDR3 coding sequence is TGTGCCAGCAGACCCCAAAGGGAGATCCAAGAGACCCAGTACTTC. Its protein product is CASRPQREIQETQYF.

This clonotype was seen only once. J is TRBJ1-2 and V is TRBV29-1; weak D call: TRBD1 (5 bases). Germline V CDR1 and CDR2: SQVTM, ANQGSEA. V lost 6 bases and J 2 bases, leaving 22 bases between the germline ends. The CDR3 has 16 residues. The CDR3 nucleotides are TGCAGCGTGGGATTCAGTATGGGCAGGGTCAACTATGGCTACACCTTC. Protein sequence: CSVGFSMGRVNYGYTF.

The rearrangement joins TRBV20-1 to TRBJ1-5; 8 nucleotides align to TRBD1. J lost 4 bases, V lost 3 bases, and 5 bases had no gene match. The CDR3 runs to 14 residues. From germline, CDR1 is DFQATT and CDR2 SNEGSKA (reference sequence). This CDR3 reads CSARQGAVNQPQHF. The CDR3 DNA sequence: TGCAGTGCTAGGCAGGGGGCGGTTAATCAGCCCCAGCATTTT.

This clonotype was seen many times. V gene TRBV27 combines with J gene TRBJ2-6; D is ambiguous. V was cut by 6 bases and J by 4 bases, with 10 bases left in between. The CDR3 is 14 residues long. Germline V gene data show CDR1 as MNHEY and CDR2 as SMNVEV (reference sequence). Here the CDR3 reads CASRTGSGANVLTF. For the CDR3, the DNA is TGTGCCAGCAGGACTGGATCCGGGGCCAACGTCCTGACTTTC. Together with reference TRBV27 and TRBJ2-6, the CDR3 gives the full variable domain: EAQVTQNPRYLITVTGKKLTVTCSQNMNHEYMSWYRQDPGLGLRQIYYSMNVEVTDKGDVPEGYKVSRKEKRNFPLILESPSPNQTSLYFCASRTGSGANVLTFGAGSRLTVL.

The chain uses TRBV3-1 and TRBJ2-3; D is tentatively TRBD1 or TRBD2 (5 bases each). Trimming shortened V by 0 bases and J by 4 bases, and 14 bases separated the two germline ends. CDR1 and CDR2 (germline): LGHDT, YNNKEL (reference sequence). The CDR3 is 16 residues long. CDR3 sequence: CASSQESGRAPDTQYF. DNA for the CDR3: TGTGCCAGCAGCCAAGAATCGGGACGGGCCCCAGATACGCAGTATTTT.